The next 8 T cell receptor beta chains were all read from a single sample in a study of regulatory T cells in long-lasting Graves disease. Combining iRepertoire HTBI primers with Arm-PCR of CDR3 regions, the authors built TCR beta libraries. TCRdb fed the multiplex PCR reads into MiXCR, producing one record per CDR3 protein. The profile shows 360,000 or so distinct CDR3 sequences, over 15% of them singletons. Time point here: newly diagnosed GD, antithyroid drugs for less than 3 months. RNA extracted from PBMCs served as the sequencing template. These records were also assigned to another study, of T cells in Graves' hyperthyroidism and ophthalmopathy.

The source was peripheral blood mononuclear cells (PBMCs), collected at new diagnosis, from a patient treated with antithyroid drugs. Receptor source: a man aged 40-49 years with Graves disease.

The chain employs TRBV7-9 and TRBJ1-4; D is ambiguous. V lost 5 bases, J lost 4 bases, and 5 bases lay in between. The CDR3 loop spans 12 amino acids. The germline V gene encodes CDR1 SEHNR and CDR2 FQNEAQ (reference sequence). The CDR3 protein is CASSLVNEKLFF. In DNA form, the CDR3 reads TGTGCCAGCAGCCTTGTTAATGAAAAACTGTTTTTT. The entire variable domain, with the rest obtained from reference TRBV7-9 and TRBJ1-4, is as follows: DTGVSQNPRHKITKRGQNVTFRCDPISEHNRLYWYRQTLGQGPEFLTYFQNEAQLEKSRLLSDRFSAERPKGSFSTLEIQRTEQGDSAMYLCASSLVNEKLFFGSGTQLSVL.

This clonotype was detected ten times or more. The genes are TRBV11-2 and TRBJ2-3; no clear D. The V end lost 4 bases, the J end lost 4 bases, and 15 bases lay between the germline ends. The germline V gene encodes CDR1 SGHAT and CDR2 FQNNGV. The CDR3 totals 15 residues. The CDR3 spells CASSSRLELADTQYF. CDR3 coding DNA: TGTGCCAGCAGCTCAAGACTGGAGCTCGCAGATACGCAGTATTTT. The variable domain in full, completed from reference TRBV11-2 and TRBJ2-3, reads EAGVAQSPRYKIIEKRQSVAFWCNPISGHATLYWYQQILGQGPKLLIQFQNNGVVDDSQLPKDRFSAERLKGVDSTLKIQPAKLEDSAVYLCASSSRLELADTQYFGPGTRLTVL.

The gene calls are TRBV7-9 and TRBJ2-1; possible D gene TRBD2, 6 bases. CDR3 length: 11 amino acids. Deletions cut 5 bases from V and 15 bases from J, with 14 bases between. Looked up from germline, CDR1 is SEHNR and CDR2 is FQNEAQ (reference sequence). In DNA form, the CDR3 reads TGTGCCAGCAGCCATAGGGGACTTCTGTTCTTC. Encoded protein: CASSHRGLLFF.

This clonotype appeared many times. The chain combines TRBV14 with TRBJ2-5; 12 positions match TRBD2. V was clipped by 2 bases and J by 2 bases; unmatched bases: 15. CDR1 and CDR2 from the germline V gene are SGHDN and FVKESK. CDR3 size: 20 residues. The DNA for the CDR3 is TGTGCCAGCAGCCAACCGGGCGTCCTAGCGGGGGGGAGATGGCAAGAGACCCAGTACTTC. Amino acid sequence: CASSQPGVLAGGRWQETQYF.

This clonotype was detected ten times or more. The chain has TRBV30 and TRBJ1-4, with a possible D match to TRBD1 (5 bases). This CDR3 contains 15 residues. Germline V lookup: CDR1 GTSNPN, CDR2 SVGIG (reference sequence). Trimming pared 0 bases from V and 5 bases from J, leaving 13 bases between. This CDR3 reads CAWSVSGGANEKLFF. The CDR3 DNA follows: TGTGCCTGGAGTGTTTCGGGAGGGGCAAATGAAAAACTGTTTTTT.

This clonotype is termed medium-sized. The chain has TRBV20-1 and TRBJ2-5; 12 positions agree with TRBD2. CDR1 and CDR2 from the germline V gene are DFQATT and SNEGSKA (reference sequence). The length of the CDR3 is 16 residues. The ends lost 1 base at V and 2 bases at J; junction bases unmatched: 5. The DNA for the CDR3 is TGCAGTGCTAGAGCCTTAGGACTAGCGGGGCAAGAGACCCAGTACTTC. It translates to CSARALGLAGQETQYF.

V and J are TRBV4-3 and TRBJ1-4, with D maybe TRBD1 (6 bases). This CDR3 is 15 amino acids long. The germline V gene has CDR1 LGHNA and CDR2 YSLEER. V was trimmed by 4 bases and J by 7 bases, leaving 16 bases between them. The CDR3, as DNA: TGCGCCAGCAGCCGGGCGACAGGAGAAGGTGAAAAACTGTTTTTT. Translated: CASSRATGEGEKLFF.

This clonotype has ten or more counts. This chain joins TRBV20-1 and TRBJ1-2; D unclear. The CDR3 loop spans 17 amino acids. V was shortened by 0 bases and J by 0 bases, with 17 bases between the two germline ends. Germline lookup yields CDR1 DFQATT and CDR2 SNEGSKA (reference sequence). In DNA form, the CDR3 reads TGCAGTGCTAGAGATCTGCAGACCGTCACAGCTAACTATGGCTACACCTTC. Amino acid sequence: CSARDLQTVTANYGYTF.